This is a list of T cell receptor beta chains from one sample in a study of spatial heterogeneity in lung cancer. TCRdb used MiXCR to reprocess the 5' RACE reads, holding one entry per CDR3 protein. In the table there are 17,000 or so distinct CDR3 sequences, approximately 6.2% of which are singletons. Specimen: lung tumor tissue, collected at surgery. These receptors were obtained from a male donor with early-stage non-small cell lung cancer. The CDR3 runs from the conserved cysteine through the conserved F or W. D genes are given only for firm matches. Expanded clones are given a class, and other clones once, few, many or no size at all.

clone_size j_call d_call v_call cdr3_aa cdr3_nt
many TRBJ1-2 TRBD1 TRBV6-5 CASSSGGYGYTF TGTGCCAGCAGCTCAGGGGGTTATGGCTACACCTTC
many TRBJ2-1 TRBD2 TRBV7-9 CASRIGLAGASNEQFF TGTGCCAGCAGGATAGGCCTAGCGGGAGCAAGTAATGAGCAGTTCTTC
many TRBJ1-2 NA TRBV7-2 CASSSLSNYGYTF TGTGCCAGCAGCTCGCTATCTAACTATGGCTACACCTTC
many TRBJ2-3 TRBD2 TRBV4-1 CASSPGLGIAGGPGTDTQYF TGCGCCAGCAGCCCCGGGCTGGGTATAGCGGGAGGGCCAGGCACAGATACGCAGTATTTT
medium-sized TRBJ2-2 TRBD1 TRBV29-1 CSASDRALGGELFF TGCAGCGCCTCGGACAGGGCTCTTGGCGGGGAGCTGTTTTTT
NA TRBJ2-7 NA TRBV9 CASSLRPNYEQYF TGTGCCAGCAGCCTTCGACCGAACTACGAGCAGTACTTC
many TRBJ1-4 TRBD1 TRBV30 CAWSVQGANEKLFF TGTGCCTGGAGTGTACAGGGGGCTAATGAAAAACTGTTTTTT
many TRBJ2-1 NA TRBV9 CASSRSGPRGNEQFF TGTGCCAGCAGCCGAAGCGGGCCCCGGGGAAATGAGCAGTTCTTC
many TRBJ1-2 NA TRBV6-1 CASTITGQPPNYGYTF TGTGCCAGCACCATTACGGGACAACCTCCTAACTATGGCTACACCTTC
many TRBJ2-7 NA TRBV4-2 CASSQDGSGGSYEQYF TGTGCCAGCAGCCAAGATGGGAGCGGCGGATCCTACGAGCAGTACTTC
many TRBJ2-2 NA TRBV2 CASSEVWTHTGELFF TGTGCCAGCAGTGAAGTGTGGACCCATACCGGGGAGCTGTTTTTT
many TRBJ2-5 NA TRBV28 CASSQGSEQGAQETQYF TGTGCCAGCAGCCAGGGGTCGGAACAAGGGGCCCAAGAGACCCAGTACTTC
NA TRBJ2-3 TRBD2 TRBV9 CASSDLAGGPTDTQYF TGTGCCAGCAGCGACCTAGCGGGAGGGCCGACAGATACGCAGTATTTT
many TRBJ1-1 NA TRBV18 CASSRDGRAEAFF TGTGCCAGCTCTCGTGACGGGCGGGCTGAAGCTTTCTTT
many TRBJ2-5 NA TRBV18 CASSLGLQETQYF TGTGCCAGCTCGCTAGGGCTCCAAGAGACCCAGTACTTC
NA TRBJ1-2 TRBD1 TRBV7-8 CASSRTGNYGYTF TGTGCCAGCAGCCGGACAGGGAACTATGGCTACACCTTC